The 18 T cell receptor beta chains below all came from one sample that was sequenced in a study of control samples from healthy donors and cancer patients (dated by TCRdb to between 2020 and 2021). Preparation of the library involved the immunoSEQ multiplex PCR assay. The table comes from immuneACCESS by way of TCRdb, which keeps in-frame sequences with V and J called. Part of the clones is missing from these tables; in studies checked, under half for an unresolved V gene and the rest for unknown reasons. Here the sample has roughly 150,000 clones; over 90% occur a single time. The ten largest clones take up around 2.4% of the sample. Sequencing input: blood. These receptors originate from a man aged 50 to 60 in good health.

V usage is TRBV19 and J usage is TRBJ2-7, with 7 bases that match TRBD1. The CDR3 consists of 15 residues. Germline CDR1 reads LNHDA; CDR2 reads SQIVND (reference sequence). J gave up 2 bases and V 3 bases, and 7 bases lay outside the gene matches. The CDR3 loop is CASSISGQGAYEQYF. CDR3 in DNA: TGTGCCAGTAGTATTTCGGGTCAGGGGGCCTACGAGCAGTACTTC.

This chain links TRBV10-3 with TRBJ1-4; D uncertain. The germline V gene has CDR1 ENHRY and CDR2 SYGVKD. The CDR3 covers 13 residues. Trimming left V 7 bases short and J 3 bases short, with 9 bases between. CDR3 DNA sequence: TGTGCCATCACCGATAATCCTAATGAAAAACTGTTTTTT. Translating it yields CAITDNPNEKLFF.

J is TRBJ1-2 and V is TRBV28, with 7 bases matching TRBD1. V trimming: 4 bases; J trimming: 3 bases; junction bases outside the gene matches: 5. Looked up from germline, CDR1 is MDHEN and CDR2 is SYDVKM. This CDR3 region has 14 residues. The CDR3 spells CASSSYQGDYGYTF. The CDR3 DNA reads as TGTGCCAGCAGTTCATATCAGGGGGACTATGGCTACACCTTC.

This rearrangement joins TRBV28 to TRBJ1-6; D gene ambiguous. CDR3 length: 14 amino acids. V lost 3 bases to trimming and J lost 4 bases, with 7 bases between them. Germline V CDR1 and CDR2: MDHEN, SYDVKM. The CDR3 DNA reads TGTGCCAGCAGTTTTGTGGGTTATAATTCACCCCTCCACTTT. Translation gives CASSFVGYNSPLHF.

The CDR3 protein is CASLGQGAYQPQHF. As DNA, the CDR3 is TGTGCCAGTCTAGGACAGGGGGCATATCAGCCCCAGCATTTT. The chain couples TRBV6-5 to TRBJ1-5; 11 bases are shared with TRBD1. The CDR3 runs 14 residues. V shed 9 bases and J 5 bases; nucleotides not matched to a gene: 6. Germline values: CDR1 MNHEY, CDR2 SVGAGI.

The genes are TRBV7-9 and TRBJ2-1, with a weak D call TRBD2 (5 bases). This CDR3 has 12 amino acids. From germline, CDR1 is SEHNR and CDR2 FQNEAQ (reference sequence). Trimming removed 4 bases at V and 4 bases at J, with 5 bases between. CDR3 sequence (DNA): TGTGCCAGCAGCTCGGGGTACAATGAGCAGTTCTTC. Translated: CASSSGYNEQFF.

The chain is built from TRBV6-5 and TRBJ1-5; D might be TRBD1 (5 bases). The V end lost 7 bases, the J end lost 7 bases, and 14 bases lay between the germline ends. Looked up from germline, CDR1 is MNHEY and CDR2 is SVGAGI. This CDR3 has 13 amino acids. The CDR3 nucleotides read TGTGCCAGCAACTCAGGGCAGGGACAGCCCCAGCATTTT. Protein sequence: CASNSGQGQPQHF.

The rearrangement uses TRBV11-2 and TRBJ2-7, with TRBD2 matching 13 bases. V gave up 3 bases and J gave up 3 bases; unmatched junction bases: 11. This CDR3 contains 18 residues. Germline CDR1 SGHAT, CDR2 FQNNGV. This CDR3 is CASSFTDTGLAGVYEQYF. CDR3 in DNA: TGTGCCAGCAGCTTCACAGACACCGGACTAGCGGGAGTCTACGAGCAGTACTTC. Looking up the rest from reference TRBV11-2 and TRBJ2-7 gives the full variable domain: EAGVAQSPRYKIIEKRQSVAFWCNPISGHATLYWYQQILGQGPKLLIQFQNNGVVDDSQLPKDRFSAERLKGVDSTLKIQPAKLEDSAVYLCASSFTDTGLAGVYEQYFGPGTRLTVT.

V and J are TRBV5-6 and TRBJ2-1; D uncertain. Trimming shortened V by 2 bases and J by 9 bases, and 6 bases separated the two germline ends. This CDR3 contains 11 residues. Germline loops: CDR1 SGHDT, CDR2 YYEEEE. As DNA, the CDR3 is TGTGCCAGCAGCTTAAGTTTTGAGCAGTTCTTC. Protein sequence: CASSLSFEQFF. The whole variable domain, remainder taken from reference TRBV5-6 and TRBJ2-1, is DAGVTQSPTHLIKTRGQQVTLRCSPKSGHDTVSWYQQALGQGPQFIFQYYEEEERQRGNFPDRFSGHQFPNYSSELNVNALLLGDSALYLCASSLSFEQFFGPGTRLTVL.

The chain uses TRBV6-4 and TRBJ2-2; D perhaps matches TRBD1 (5 bases). V was clipped by 4 bases and J by 6 bases, with 12 bases between them. CDR3 length: 14 amino acids. Looked up from germline, CDR1 is MRHNA and CDR2 is SNTAGT. The CDR3 DNA sequence: TGTGCCAGCAGTGCTCTCCAGGGTTCCGGGGAGCTGTTTTTT. Translating gives CASSALQGSGELFF.

The gene calls are TRBV29-1 and TRBJ2-7; possible D gene TRBD1, 5 bases. V was shortened by 4 bases and J by 4 bases, with 11 bases between the two germline ends. Germline V CDR1 and CDR2: SQVTM, ANQGSEA. CDR3 size: 12 residues. CDR3 protein: CSVVGVGYEQYF. In DNA, the CDR3 is TGCAGCGTTGTAGGGGTTGGGTACGAGCAGTACTTC.

This chain joins TRBV18 and TRBJ2-1; TRBD1 might be the D (7 bases). Germline V lookup: CDR1 KGHSH, CDR2 LQKENI. The CDR3 totals 13 residues. The V end was cut by 3 bases, the J end by 14 bases, with 17 bases between. CDR3 nucleotides: TGTGCCAGCTCACCCGATTTAGACAGGGAGGAGTTCTTC. Translation gives CASSPDLDREEFF.

This clone was seen only once. The chain recombines TRBV7-9 with TRBJ1-4, with unresolved D. V was trimmed by 0 bases and J by 4 bases, leaving 9 bases between them. In germline, CDR1 is SEHNR, CDR2 FQNEAQ (reference sequence). The CDR3 consists of 15 residues. The CDR3 coding sequence is TGTGCCAGCAGCTTAGCGCGAATAGGTAATGAAAAACTGTTTTTT. It is translated as CASSLARIGNEKLFF.

CDR3 amino acids: CASGTSGREQFF. CDR3 in DNA: TGTGCCAGCGGGACTAGCGGGCGTGAGCAGTTCTTC. V and J are TRBV27 and TRBJ2-1; TRBD2 matches 12 bases. CDR3 length: 12 residues. Trimming cost V 8 bases and J 9 bases; bases outside gene matches: 2. Germline V gives CDR1 MNHEY, CDR2 SMNVEV (reference sequence).

The chain joins TRBV24-1 to TRBJ2-1; 11 bases align to TRBD2. The trim removed 1 base at V and 10 bases at J, leaving 14 bases unmatched. This CDR3 is built from 18 residues. Germline-derived CDR1 and CDR2 are KGHDR and SFDVKD. The CDR3 loop reads CATSDLKPVSGRAYEQFF. The CDR3, as DNA: TGTGCCACCAGTGATTTAAAACCGGTTAGCGGGAGGGCCTACGAGCAGTTCTTC.

The V gene is TRBV18, the J gene TRBJ2-3; D gene uncertain. Trimming stripped 0 bases from V and 2 bases from J, with 6 bases between. Germline lookup yields CDR1 KGHSH and CDR2 LQKENI. This CDR3 has 14 residues. CDR3 protein: CASSPPTNTDTQYF. The CDR3 region has the DNA TGTGCCAGCTCACCACCGACCAACACAGATACGCAGTATTTT.

The chain carries TRBV30 and TRBJ2-7; weak D call: TRBD2 (6 bases). V lost 2 bases and J 0 bases, leaving 8 bases between the germline ends. This CDR3 region has 13 residues. The germline V gene has CDR1 GTSNPN and CDR2 SVGIG (reference sequence). The CDR3 DNA reads TGTGCCTGGAGTCGGGAGCTCTCCTACGAGCAGTACTTC. This codes for CAWSRELSYEQYF.

J is TRBJ2-1 and V is TRBV5-5, with D possibly matching TRBD1 (6 bases). Looked up from germline, CDR1 is SGHKS and CDR2 is YYEKEE (reference sequence). The CDR3 is 15 amino acids. V lost 4 bases and J 7 bases, leaving 18 bases between the germline ends. The DNA for the CDR3 is TGTGCCAGCAGCCGACGCAGGGGTGGTACAAATGAGCAGTTCTTC. It encodes CASSRRRGGTNEQFF.